This T cell receptor (beta chain) was documented in a study of CD8+ T cells in alopecia areata. Study-wide results and caveats: In lesional scalp, particularly from alopecia totalis/universalis, clonality was higher than in normal scalp.

Worth noting for this clone: What it binds is not known.

In each case, RNA was isolated and then reverse transcribed into cDNA as the sequencing template. Sequencing was performed with immunoSEQ multiplex PCR; in TCRdb, only in-frame clones are kept and a portion is missing. Of about 210,000 clones in the sample, over 60% were seen once. The V end lost 7 bases, the J end lost 2 bases, and 9 bases lay between the germline ends. The CDR3 consists of 13 residues. The germline gives CDR1 SQVTM, CDR2 ANQGSEA. The sample's treatment: oral pan-JAK inhibitor, 5-10 mg twice daily. This receptor was identified in a human donor with alopecia areata. The V call is TRBV29-1, the J call TRBJ2-6; D unclear. Specimen: CD4+ T cells sorted from blood, collected at week 4, from a patient treated with tofacitinib. The CDR3 DNA follows: TGCAGCGCAGACGTGACTGGGGCCAACGTCCTGACTTTC. Its translation is CSADVTGANVLTF.